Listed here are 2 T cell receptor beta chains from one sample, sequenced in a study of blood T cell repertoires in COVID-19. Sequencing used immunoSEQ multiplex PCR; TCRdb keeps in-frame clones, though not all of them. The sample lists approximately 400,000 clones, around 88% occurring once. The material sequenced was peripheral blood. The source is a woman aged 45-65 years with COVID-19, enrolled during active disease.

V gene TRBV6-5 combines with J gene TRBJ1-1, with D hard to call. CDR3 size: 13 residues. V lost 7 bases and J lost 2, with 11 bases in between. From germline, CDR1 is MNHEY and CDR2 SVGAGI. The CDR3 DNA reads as TGTGCCAGCACGCGTGGTAGCAACACTGAAGCTTTCTTT. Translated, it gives CASTRGSNTEAFF.

The CDR3 spells CAWRDRVGQPQHF. The DNA of the CDR3 is TGTGCCTGGAGGGACAGGGTGGGTCAGCCCCAGCATTTT. V is TRBV30 and J is TRBJ1-5, with 8 bases fitting TRBD1. The junction had 4 bases not matched to a gene; V was cut back by 3 bases and J by 6 bases. CDR1 and CDR2 (germline): GTSNPN, SVGIG (reference sequence). This CDR3 region has 13 residues.